This is a list of T cell receptor beta chains from one sample in a study of graft-versus-host responses after intestinal transplantation. The method was immunoSEQ multiplex PCR; TCRdb's version includes in-frame clones alone and lacks a portion of them. Of just under 90,000 clones in the sample, around 86% were seen once. Their antigens are not known. This specimen consisted of unstimulated CD8+ T cells sorted from spleen or lymph node cells, obtained before intestinal transplant. The receptors here all came from a human donor who received an intestinal transplant. The CDR3 runs from the conserved cysteine through the conserved F or W. Fields, in order: clone size, D gene, J gene, V gene, CDR3 DNA, CDR3 protein. D genes are given only for firm matches. Size is omitted from some rows. Given values are once, few, many or a class for expanded clones.

clone_size: -; d_call: TRBD1; j_call: TRBJ2-5; v_call: TRBV9; cdr3_nt: TGTGCCAGCAGCGTTGGCAGGGGGCCCCAAGAGACCCAGTACTTC; cdr3_aa: CASSVGRGPQETQYF
clone_size: -; d_call: TRBD1; j_call: TRBJ1-5; v_call: TRBV6-5; cdr3_nt: TGTGCCAGCACCCCAGGGGGCCTCAATCAGCCCCAGCATTTT; cdr3_aa: CASTPGGLNQPQHF
clone_size: -; d_call: -; j_call: TRBJ1-1; v_call: TRBV28; cdr3_nt: TGTGCCAGCAGTTTGGAGGGTACGGGCACTGAAGCTTTCTTT; cdr3_aa: CASSLEGTGTEAFF
clone_size: -; d_call: TRBD2; j_call: TRBJ2-7; v_call: TRBV5-1; cdr3_nt: TGCGCCAGCAGCTTTAGCGGGGGGGCCTACGAGCAGTACTTC; cdr3_aa: CASSFSGGAYEQYF
clone_size: -; d_call: TRBD1; j_call: TRBJ2-7; v_call: TRBV6-5; cdr3_nt: TGTGCCAGCAGTTACGGGACAGTCTACGAGCAGTACTTC; cdr3_aa: CASSYGTVYEQYF
clone_size: -; d_call: -; j_call: TRBJ2-3; v_call: TRBV7-9; cdr3_nt: TGTGCCAGCAGCCCCCAGGGGAATAGCAGGGAAGGCACAGATACGCAGTATTTT; cdr3_aa: CASSPQGNSREGTDTQYF
clone_size: -; d_call: -; j_call: TRBJ1-3; v_call: TRBV11-2; cdr3_nt: TGTGCCAGCAGCTTAGAGGCACAGGTCTCTGGAAACACCATATATTTT; cdr3_aa: CASSLEAQVSGNTIYF
clone_size: -; d_call: -; j_call: TRBJ1-1; v_call: TRBV7-3; cdr3_nt: TGTGCCAGCAGCTTGACTATGTGCGGGCCGTACCATTCTAACACTGAAGCTTTCTTT; cdr3_aa: CASSLTMCGPYHSNTEAFF
clone_size: once; d_call: -; j_call: TRBJ2-2; v_call: TRBV6-6; cdr3_nt: TGTGCCAGCAGACCCGGGACAACGAACACCGGGGAGCTGTTTTTT; cdr3_aa: CASRPGTTNTGELFF
clone_size: once; d_call: -; j_call: TRBJ1-1; v_call: TRBV2; cdr3_nt: TGTGCCAGCAGTGAAATGGGGGATAGGAACACTGAAGCTTTCTTT; cdr3_aa: CASSEMGDRNTEAFF
clone_size: -; d_call: TRBD2; j_call: TRBJ2-7; v_call: TRBV11-2; cdr3_nt: TGTGCCAGCAGTTCCCGACTAGCATACGAGCAGTACTTC; cdr3_aa: CASSSRLAYEQYF
clone_size: -; d_call: -; j_call: TRBJ2-7; v_call: TRBV29-1; cdr3_nt: TGCAGCGCTAGAAGGGACATCTCCTACGAGCAGTACTTC; cdr3_aa: CSARRDISYEQYF
clone_size: -; d_call: TRBD2; j_call: TRBJ2-5; v_call: TRBV5-6; cdr3_nt: TGTGCCAGCAGCTTTTATGGGCTAGCGGGATTGGAGACCCAGTACTTC; cdr3_aa: CASSFYGLAGLETQYF
clone_size: -; d_call: -; j_call: TRBJ1-2; v_call: TRBV6-5; cdr3_nt: TGTGCCAGCAGGGTGTCAAGGGGGTATGGCTACACCTTC; cdr3_aa: CASRVSRGYGYTF
clone_size: -; d_call: TRBD1; j_call: TRBJ2-7; v_call: TRBV11-2; cdr3_nt: TGTGCCAGCAGCTTAGACAGGGGGCGATACGAGCAGTACTTC; cdr3_aa: CASSLDRGRYEQYF
clone_size: -; d_call: TRBD1; j_call: TRBJ2-3; v_call: TRBV9; cdr3_nt: TGTGCCAGCAGCCAGGGACAGGGGAACACAGATACGCAGTATTTT; cdr3_aa: CASSQGQGNTDTQYF
clone_size: -; d_call: -; j_call: TRBJ1-2; v_call: TRBV5-6; cdr3_nt: TGTGCCAGCAGCTCGGGTTGGGACATCTCAATCACCTTC; cdr3_aa: CASSSGWDISITF
clone_size: -; d_call: TRBD1; j_call: TRBJ2-5; v_call: TRBV15; cdr3_nt: TGTGCCACCAGCGGACAGGGTCCAGAGACCCAGTACTTC; cdr3_aa: CATSGQGPETQYF